This T cell receptor beta chain came from a study of blood T cells in healthy people across ages. About the study: The capture of about one barcoded beta molecule per two T cells was achieved by template switching.

Using a J-beta primer mix together with a sample-barcoded 5' primer, a second PCR was run for about 6 to 12 cycles. TCRdb independently ran MiXCR on the 5' RACE reads; one entry per CDR3 protein. The sample consists of 1.5 million to 2 million distinct CDR3 sequences, approximately 30% of them appearing once. This clonotype was recorded many times. Trimming stripped 6 bases from V and 7 bases from J, with 10 bases between. The CDR3 covers 12 residues. This sequence originates from a woman aged 25 to 39 in good health. The chain links TRBV12-3 or TRBV12-4 to TRBJ2-1; weak D call: TRBD1 (6 bases). The specimen was blood. The chain's CDR3 is CASSTDRNEQFF. CDR3 bases: TGTGCCAGCAGCACAGACAGGAATGAGCAGTTCTTC.